The clone carrying this T cell receptor beta chain is a singleton in its sample. Its specificity is unknown. The data were obtained in a study of siplizumab effects on memory and regulatory T cells. Study-level findings and limits: The study found naive T cells seemingly more diverse than memory cells and seemingly major alloresponse contributors. Researchers could not give a naive or memory phenotype to roughly 75-97% of proliferating CD4+ or CD8+ clones.

Looked up from germline, CDR1 is SGHTA and CDR2 is FQGTGA. The CDR3 totals 13 residues. V was trimmed by 0 bases and J by 5 bases, leaving 7 bases between them. Data came from immunoSEQ multiplex PCR; TCRdb stores just in-frame clones and leaves some out. The sample has about 97,000 clones; around 90% are singletons. This sequence was found in a human donor in good health. The specimen was non-Treg CD4+ T cells sorted from blood. The chain couples TRBV7-3 to TRBJ2-5; D call uncertain. CDR3 sequence: CASSLTPWETQYF. CDR3 in DNA: TGTGCCAGCAGCTTAACTCCTTGGGAGACCCAGTACTTC. Full variable domain (rest looked up from reference TRBV7-3 and TRBJ2-5): GAGVSQTPSNKVTEKGKYVELRCDPISGHTALYWYRQSLGQGPEFLIYFQGTGAADDSGLPNDRFFAVRPEGSVSTLKIQRTERGDSAVYLCASSLTPWETQYFGPGTRLLVL.